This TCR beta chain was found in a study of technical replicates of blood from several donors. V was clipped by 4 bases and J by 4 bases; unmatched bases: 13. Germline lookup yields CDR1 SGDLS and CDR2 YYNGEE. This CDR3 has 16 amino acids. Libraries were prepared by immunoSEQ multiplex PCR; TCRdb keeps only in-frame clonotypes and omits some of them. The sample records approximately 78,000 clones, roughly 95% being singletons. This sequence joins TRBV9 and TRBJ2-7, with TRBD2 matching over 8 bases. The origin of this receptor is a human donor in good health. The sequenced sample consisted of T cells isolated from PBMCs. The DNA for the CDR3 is TGTGCCAGCAGCCGGGGGGGGTCAGGGATAGAATACGAGCAGTACTTC. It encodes CASSRGGSGIEYEQYF.